These 2 T cell receptor beta chains came from one sample sequenced in a study of post-analysis software for immune sequencing data. Included in the TCR beta cDNA libraries were unique molecular identifiers. TCRdb itself ran the PCR reads through MiXCR, one entry per CDR3 protein. The data contain around 700,000 distinct CDR3 sequences, 55% to 60% of them singletons. These receptors have no known antigen. Overall study results and limits: The five TRBV segments detected at higher frequency in patients than in controls included TRBV5-6, TRBV5-1 and TRBV20-1.

The sequencing input was blood. Receptors originate from a girl aged 2-10 years with multiple sclerosis.

The chain uses TRBV6-2 or TRBV6-3 and TRBJ2-6; 8 bases fit TRBD1. Trimming cost V 6 bases and J 8 bases; bases outside gene matches: 3. Germline V gene data show CDR1 as MNHEY and CDR2 as SVGEGT. This CDR3 spans 13 amino acids. The CDR3: CASRDRATNVLTF. As DNA, the CDR3 is TGTGCCAGCAGGGACAGGGCAACCAACGTCCTGACTTTC.

The chain combines TRBV7-9 with TRBJ2-1; TRBD2 matches at 8 bases. Trimming took 4 bases from V and 1 from J; bases not matched to a gene: 6. Looked up from germline, CDR1 is SEHNR and CDR2 is FQNEAQ (reference sequence). The CDR3 is 16 amino acids. Here the CDR3 DNA reads TGTGCCAGCAGCTCCAAGCGGGAGTGGTCCTACAATGAGCAGTTCTTC. This encodes CASSSKREWSYNEQFF.